This T cell receptor (beta chain) came from a study of blood T cell repertoires in COVID-19. The wider study: COVID-19 samples, acute and convalescent, were from the United States, Italy and Spain. The analysed material was cDNA or gDNA that came from T cells, B-cell-depleted T cells, or PBMCs.

The junction had 14 bases not matched to a gene; V was cut back by 4 bases and J by 7 bases. The germline V gene has CDR1 MDHEN and CDR2 SYDVKM. The CDR3 length is 16 residues. Per the authors' pipeline: Quantification of nucleated cells was approximated via reference gene primer amplification. Here immunoSEQ multiplex PCR was the method, and the copy in TCRdb shows in-frame clones only, minus some. That table gives V, J and clone size, and the DNA gave D and trimming. The data contain tens of thousands of clones, around three quarters of them seen just once; the ten biggest clones take up over 6%. The source of this sequence is a man aged 70-80 years with acute or convalescent COVID-19. Sequencing was carried out using peripheral blood. This chain links TRBV28 with TRBJ2-5, with TRBD1 matching 8 bases. The CDR3 loop reads CASSSTSTGVVATQYF. The CDR3 nucleotides are TGTGCCAGCAGTTCCACCTCGACAGGGGTGGTCGCGACCCAGTACTTC.